The present T cell receptor (beta chain) was sequenced within a study of shared clonotypes between healthy human individuals. Trimming stripped 0 bases from V and 3 bases from J, with 14 bases between. The germline V gene encodes CDR1 MNHEY and CDR2 SMNVEV (reference sequence). This CDR3 is 16 amino acids long. Sequencing used immunoSEQ multiplex PCR; TCRdb keeps in-frame clones, though not all of them. The table has around 2,000,000 clones, about 95% seen once; the top ten hold more than 0.95%. The naive CD8 subset, CD45RO-negative cells positively selected for CCR7, excluded terminally differentiated effector memory CD45RA+ cells. All the donors were Caucasian adults who lived in Nashville, Tennessee.

Material for sequencing was naive CD8+ T cells sorted from blood. This clonotype originated in a young man in good health. The V gene is TRBV27, the J gene TRBJ2-5; TRBD1 might be the D (5 bases). In nucleotides, the CDR3 is TGTGCCAGCAGTTTATCTTGGGGCCAGGCTAAAGAGACCCAGTACTTC. Translated: CASSLSWGQAKETQYF.